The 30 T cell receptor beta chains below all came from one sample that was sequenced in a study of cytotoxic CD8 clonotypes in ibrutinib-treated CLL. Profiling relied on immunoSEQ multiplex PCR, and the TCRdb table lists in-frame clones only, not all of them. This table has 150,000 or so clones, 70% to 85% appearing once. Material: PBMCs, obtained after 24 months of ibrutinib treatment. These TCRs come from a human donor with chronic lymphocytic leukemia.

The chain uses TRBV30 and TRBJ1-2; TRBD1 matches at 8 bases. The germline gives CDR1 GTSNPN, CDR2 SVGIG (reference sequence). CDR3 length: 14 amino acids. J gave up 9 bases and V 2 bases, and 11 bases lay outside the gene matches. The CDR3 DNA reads TGTGCCTGGAGTCACGGGACAGGCGAGTTGAGCTACACCTTC. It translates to CAWSHGTGELSYTF. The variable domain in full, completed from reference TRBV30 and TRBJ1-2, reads SQTIHQWPATLVQPVGSPLSLECTVEGTSNPNLYWYRQAAGRGLQLLFYSVGIGQISSEVPQNLSASRPQDRQFILSSKKLLLSDSGFYLCAWSHGTGELSYTFGSGTRLTVV.

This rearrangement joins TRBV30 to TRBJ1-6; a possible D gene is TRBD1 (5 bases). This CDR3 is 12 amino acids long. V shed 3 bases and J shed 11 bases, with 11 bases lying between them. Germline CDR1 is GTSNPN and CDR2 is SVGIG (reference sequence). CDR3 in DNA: TGTGCCTGGAGGGGTGGGGGGGCACCCCTCCACTTT. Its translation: CAWRGGGAPLHF.

The CDR3 sequence is CASRHRGSGNQETQYF. DNA for the CDR3: TGTGCCAGCAGGCACCGAGGTAGCGGGAATCAAGAGACCCAGTACTTC. The genes are TRBV7-2 and TRBJ2-5; 8 bases are a match to TRBD2. The ends lost 6 bases at V and 2 bases at J; junction bases unmatched: 11. This CDR3 comprises 16 residues. Germline-derived CDR1 and CDR2 are SGHTA and FQGNSA.

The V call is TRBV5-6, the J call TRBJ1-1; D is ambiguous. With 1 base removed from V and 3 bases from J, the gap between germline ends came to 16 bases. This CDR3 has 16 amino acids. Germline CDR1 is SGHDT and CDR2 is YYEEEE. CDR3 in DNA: TGTGCCAGCAGCTTGAATACTAGGGTAATTTACACTGAAGCTTTCTTT. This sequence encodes CASSLNTRVIYTEAFF.

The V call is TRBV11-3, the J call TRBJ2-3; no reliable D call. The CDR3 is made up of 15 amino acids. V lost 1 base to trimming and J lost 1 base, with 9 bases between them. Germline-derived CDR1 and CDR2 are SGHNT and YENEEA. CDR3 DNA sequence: TGTGCCAGCAGCTTAGCACTACGCGGCACAGATACGCAGTATTTT. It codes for CASSLALRGTDTQYF.

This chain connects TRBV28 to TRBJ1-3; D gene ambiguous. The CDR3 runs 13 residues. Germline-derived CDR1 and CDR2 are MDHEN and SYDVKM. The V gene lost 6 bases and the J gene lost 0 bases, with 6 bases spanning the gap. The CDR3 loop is CASRTGSGNTIYF. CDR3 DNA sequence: TGTGCCAGCAGGACTGGCTCTGGAAACACCATATATTTT.

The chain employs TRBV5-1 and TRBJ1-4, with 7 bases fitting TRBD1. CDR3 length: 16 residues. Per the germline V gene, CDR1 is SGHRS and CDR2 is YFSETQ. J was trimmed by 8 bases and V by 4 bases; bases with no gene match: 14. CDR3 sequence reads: CASSQTSTGRREKLFF. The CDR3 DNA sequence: TGCGCCAGCAGCCAAACTTCGACAGGGCGACGGGAAAAACTGTTTTTT.

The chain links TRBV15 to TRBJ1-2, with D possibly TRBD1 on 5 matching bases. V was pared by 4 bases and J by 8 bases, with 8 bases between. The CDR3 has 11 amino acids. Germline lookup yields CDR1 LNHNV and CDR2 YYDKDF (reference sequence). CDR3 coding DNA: TGTGCCACCAGCAACAAGGGGGGCTACACCTTC. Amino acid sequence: CATSNKGGYTF.

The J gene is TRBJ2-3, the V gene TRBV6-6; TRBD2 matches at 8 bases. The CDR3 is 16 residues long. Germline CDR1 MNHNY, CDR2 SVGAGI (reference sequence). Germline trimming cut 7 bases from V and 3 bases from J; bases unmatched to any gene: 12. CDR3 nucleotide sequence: TGTGCCAGCACTAAAGGACTAGCTCTAGAAACAGATACGCAGTATTTT. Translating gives CASTKGLALETDTQYF.

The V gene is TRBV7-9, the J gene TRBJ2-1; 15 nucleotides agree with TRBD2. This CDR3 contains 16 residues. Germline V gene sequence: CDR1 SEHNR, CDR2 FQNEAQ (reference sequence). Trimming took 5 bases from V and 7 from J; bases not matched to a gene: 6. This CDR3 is CASSRTSGRAGNEQFF. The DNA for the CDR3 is TGTGCCAGCAGCCGGACTAGCGGGAGGGCCGGTAATGAGCAGTTCTTC. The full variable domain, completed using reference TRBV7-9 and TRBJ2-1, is DTGVSQNPRHKITKRGQNVTFRCDPISEHNRLYWYRQTLGQGPEFLTYFQNEAQLEKSRLLSDRFSAERPKGSFSTLEIQRTEQGDSAMYLCASSRTSGRAGNEQFFGPGTRLTVL.

The CDR3 DNA reads as TGTGCCAGCAGCTCGGATGCCAATAATTCACCCCTCCACTTT. Protein sequence: CASSSDANNSPLHF. The rearrangement links TRBV7-9 to TRBJ1-6; D uncertain. V gave up 4 bases and J gave up 5 bases, with 9 bases separating them. The CDR3 runs to 14 residues. Germline V lookup: CDR1 SEHNR, CDR2 FQNEAQ (reference sequence).

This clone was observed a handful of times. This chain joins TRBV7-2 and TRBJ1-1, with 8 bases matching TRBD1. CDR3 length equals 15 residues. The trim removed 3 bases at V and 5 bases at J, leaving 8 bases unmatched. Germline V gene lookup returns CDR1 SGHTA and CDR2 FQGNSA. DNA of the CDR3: TGTGCCAGCAGCTTCTGGACAGGGTTTAGGACTGAAGCTTTCTTT. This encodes CASSFWTGFRTEAFF.

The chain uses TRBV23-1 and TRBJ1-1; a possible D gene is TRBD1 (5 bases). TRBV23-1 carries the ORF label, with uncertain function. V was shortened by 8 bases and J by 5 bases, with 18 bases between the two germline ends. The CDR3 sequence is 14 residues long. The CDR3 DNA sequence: TGCGCCAGCCCCTCATTCCGTGAGGGGACTGAAGCTTTCTTT. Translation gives CASPSFREGTEAFF.

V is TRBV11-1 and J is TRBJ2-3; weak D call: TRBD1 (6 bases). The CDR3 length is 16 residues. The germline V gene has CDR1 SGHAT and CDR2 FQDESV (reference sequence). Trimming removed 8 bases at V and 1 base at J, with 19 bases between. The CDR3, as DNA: TGTGCCAGCGCCCCAGGGGTTGGTTCTCGCACAGATACGCAGTATTTT. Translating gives CASAPGVGSRTDTQYF.

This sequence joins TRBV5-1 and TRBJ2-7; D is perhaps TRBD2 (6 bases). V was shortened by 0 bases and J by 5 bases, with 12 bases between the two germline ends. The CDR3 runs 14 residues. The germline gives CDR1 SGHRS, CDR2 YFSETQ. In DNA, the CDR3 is TGCGCCAGCAGCTTGGTCGGGGGAATCGACGAGCAGTACTTC. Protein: CASSLVGGIDEQYF.

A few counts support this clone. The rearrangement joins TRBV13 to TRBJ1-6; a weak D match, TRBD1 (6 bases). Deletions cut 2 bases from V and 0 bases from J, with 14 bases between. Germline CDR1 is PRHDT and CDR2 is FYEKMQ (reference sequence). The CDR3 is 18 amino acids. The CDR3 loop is CASSLSAKDSSYNSPLHF. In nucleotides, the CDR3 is TGTGCCAGCAGCTTATCGGCTAAGGACAGCTCCTATAATTCACCCCTCCACTTT.

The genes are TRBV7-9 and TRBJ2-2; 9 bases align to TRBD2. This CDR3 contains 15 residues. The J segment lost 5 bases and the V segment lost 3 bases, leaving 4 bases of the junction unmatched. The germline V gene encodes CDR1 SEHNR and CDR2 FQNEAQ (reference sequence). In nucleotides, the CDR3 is TGTGCCAGCAGCTTTAGGCGGGAGGGGACCGGGGAGCTGTTTTTT. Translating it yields CASSFRREGTGELFF.

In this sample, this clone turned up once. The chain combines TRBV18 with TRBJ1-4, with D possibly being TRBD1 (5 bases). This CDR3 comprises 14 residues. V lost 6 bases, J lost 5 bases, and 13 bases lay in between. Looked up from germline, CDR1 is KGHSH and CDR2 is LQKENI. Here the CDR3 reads CASSQGFGNEKLFF. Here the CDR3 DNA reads TGTGCCAGCTCTCAGGGATTTGGAAATGAAAAACTGTTTTTT.

Written as DNA, the CDR3 is TGTGCCAGCAGTCACAGCTATCAGCCCCAGCATTTT. Translation gives CASSHSYQPQHF. The chain employs TRBV7-2 and TRBJ1-5; D is unresolved. CDR3 length: 12 residues. The germline V gene has CDR1 SGHTA and CDR2 FQGNSA. V lost 6 bases and J 5 bases, leaving 8 bases between the germline ends.

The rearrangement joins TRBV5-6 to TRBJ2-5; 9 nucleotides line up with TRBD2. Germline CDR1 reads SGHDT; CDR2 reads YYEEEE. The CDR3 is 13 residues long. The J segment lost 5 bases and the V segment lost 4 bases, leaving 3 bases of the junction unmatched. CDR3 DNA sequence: TGTGCCAGCAGCCCGGCGGGGGGGGAGACCCAGTACTTC. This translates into CASSPAGGETQYF.

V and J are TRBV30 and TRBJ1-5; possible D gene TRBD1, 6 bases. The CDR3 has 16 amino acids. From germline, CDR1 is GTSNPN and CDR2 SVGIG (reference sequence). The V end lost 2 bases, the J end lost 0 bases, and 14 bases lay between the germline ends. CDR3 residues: CAWSWNRGFSNQPQHF. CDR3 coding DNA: TGTGCCTGGAGTTGGAATAGGGGGTTTAGCAATCAGCCCCAGCATTTT. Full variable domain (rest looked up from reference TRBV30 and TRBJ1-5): SQTIHQWPATLVQPVGSPLSLECTVEGTSNPNLYWYRQAAGRGLQLLFYSVGIGQISSEVPQNLSASRPQDRQFILSSKKLLLSDSGFYLCAWSWNRGFSNQPQHFGDGTRLSIL.

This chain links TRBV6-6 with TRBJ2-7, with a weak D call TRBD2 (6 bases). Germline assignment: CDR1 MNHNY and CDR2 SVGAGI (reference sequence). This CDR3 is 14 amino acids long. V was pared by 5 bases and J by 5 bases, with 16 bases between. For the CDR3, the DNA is TGTGCCAGCAGTCCTAGCGAGGCTAAAGACGAGCAGTACTTC. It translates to CASSPSEAKDEQYF.

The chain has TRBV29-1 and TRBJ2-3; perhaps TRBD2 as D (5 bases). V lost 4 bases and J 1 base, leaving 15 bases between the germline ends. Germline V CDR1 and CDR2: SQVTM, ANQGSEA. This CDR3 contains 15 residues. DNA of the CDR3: TGCAGCGTTGCTCACGTCGCCGGGGGCACAGATACGCAGTATTTT. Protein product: CSVAHVAGGTDTQYF.

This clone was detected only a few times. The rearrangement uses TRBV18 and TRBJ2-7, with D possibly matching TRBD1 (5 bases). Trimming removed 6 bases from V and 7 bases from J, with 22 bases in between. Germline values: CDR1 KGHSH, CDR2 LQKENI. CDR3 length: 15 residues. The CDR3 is CASSLDPGAIVEQYF. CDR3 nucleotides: TGTGCCAGCTCTCTCGATCCTGGGGCGATAGTGGAGCAGTACTTC. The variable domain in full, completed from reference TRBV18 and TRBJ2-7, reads NAGVMQNPRHLVRRRGQEARLRCSPMKGHSHVYWYRQLPEEGLKFMVYLQKENIIDESGMPKERFSAEFPKEGPSILRIQQVVRGDSAAYFCASSLDPGAIVEQYFGPGTRLTVT.

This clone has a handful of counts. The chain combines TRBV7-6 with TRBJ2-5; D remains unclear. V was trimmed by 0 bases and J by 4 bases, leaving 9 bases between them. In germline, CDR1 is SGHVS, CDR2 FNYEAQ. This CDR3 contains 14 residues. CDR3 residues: CASSLAALRETQYF. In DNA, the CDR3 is TGTGCCAGCAGCTTAGCGGCCCTCCGAGAGACCCAGTACTTC.

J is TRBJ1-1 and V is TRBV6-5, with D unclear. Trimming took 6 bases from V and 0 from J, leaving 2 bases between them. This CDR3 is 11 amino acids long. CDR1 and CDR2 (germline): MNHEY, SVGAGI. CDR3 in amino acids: CASRMNTEAFF. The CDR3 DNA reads TGTGCCAGCAGGATGAACACTGAAGCTTTCTTT.

DNA of the CDR3: TGTGCCAGCAGCTTGTACCCTCCGGGCTATGGCTACACCTTC. This translates into CASSLYPPGYGYTF. The chain links TRBV27 to TRBJ1-2; D uncertain. Trimming took 6 bases from V and 4 from J, leaving 15 bases between them. The CDR3 covers 14 residues. Germline-derived CDR1 and CDR2 are MNHEY and SMNVEV (reference sequence).

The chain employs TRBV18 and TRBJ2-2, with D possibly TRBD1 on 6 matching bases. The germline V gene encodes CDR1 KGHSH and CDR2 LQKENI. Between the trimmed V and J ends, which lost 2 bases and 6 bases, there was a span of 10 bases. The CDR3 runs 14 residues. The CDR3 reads CASSPTGYAGELFF. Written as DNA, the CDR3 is TGTGCCAGCTCACCAACAGGGTACGCCGGGGAGCTGTTTTTT.

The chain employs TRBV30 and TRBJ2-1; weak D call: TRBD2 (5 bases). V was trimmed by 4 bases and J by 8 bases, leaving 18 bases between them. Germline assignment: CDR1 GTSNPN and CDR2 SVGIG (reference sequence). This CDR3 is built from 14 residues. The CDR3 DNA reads TGTGCCTGGACCCCCAGGACTGCCTTGGATGAGCAGTTCTTC. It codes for CAWTPRTALDEQFF.

Here the CDR3 reads CASSQDPLTATNEKLFF. In DNA, the CDR3 is TGCGCCAGCAGCCAAGATCCCTTGACAGCAACTAATGAAAAACTGTTTTTT. The chain links TRBV4-3 to TRBJ1-4; tentative D call: TRBD1 (5 bases). Germline-derived CDR1 and CDR2 are LGHNA and YSLEER. CDR3 length: 17 residues. V gave up 0 bases and J gave up 0 bases, with 11 bases separating them.